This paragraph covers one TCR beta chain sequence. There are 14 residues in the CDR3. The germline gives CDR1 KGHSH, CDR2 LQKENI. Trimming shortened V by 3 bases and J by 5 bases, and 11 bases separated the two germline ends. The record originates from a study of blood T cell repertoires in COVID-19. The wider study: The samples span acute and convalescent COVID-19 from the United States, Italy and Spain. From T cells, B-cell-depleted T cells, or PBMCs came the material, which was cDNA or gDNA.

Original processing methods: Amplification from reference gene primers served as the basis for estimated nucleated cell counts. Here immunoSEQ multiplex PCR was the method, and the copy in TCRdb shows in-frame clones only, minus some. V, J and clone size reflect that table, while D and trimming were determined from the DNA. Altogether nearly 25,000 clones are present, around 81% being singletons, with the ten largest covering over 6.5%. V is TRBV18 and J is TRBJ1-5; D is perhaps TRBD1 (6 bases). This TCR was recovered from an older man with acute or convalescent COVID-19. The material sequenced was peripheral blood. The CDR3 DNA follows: TGTGCCAGCTCACCCGGGACACCAGATCAGCCCCAGCATTTT. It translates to CASSPGTPDQPQHF.